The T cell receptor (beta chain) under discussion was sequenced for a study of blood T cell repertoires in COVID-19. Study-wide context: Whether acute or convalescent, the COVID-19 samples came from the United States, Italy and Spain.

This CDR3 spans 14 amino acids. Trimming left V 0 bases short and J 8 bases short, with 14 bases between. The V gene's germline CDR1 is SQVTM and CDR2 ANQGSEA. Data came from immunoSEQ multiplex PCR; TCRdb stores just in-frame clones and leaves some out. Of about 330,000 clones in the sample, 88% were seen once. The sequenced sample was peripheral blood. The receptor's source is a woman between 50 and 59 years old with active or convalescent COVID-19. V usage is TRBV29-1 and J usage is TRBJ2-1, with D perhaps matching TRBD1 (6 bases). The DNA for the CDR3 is TGCAGCGTTGAAGATAGGGGGAAGGGATATGAGCAGTTCTTC. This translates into CSVEDRGKGYEQFF.